Shown below are 28 T cell receptor beta chains from a single sample sequenced in a study of blood T cell repertoires in COVID-19. The data were produced by immunoSEQ multiplex PCR, yet TCRdb's version contains in-frame clones alone and is incomplete. The sample has under 75,000 clones, 65% to 90% seen once. Material for sequencing was peripheral blood. The receptor source for this set is a woman of 80 years or more with active or convalescent COVID-19.

The V gene is TRBV7-2, the J gene TRBJ2-3, with unresolved D. The ends were cut back, 0 bases at V and 2 bases at J, with 9 bases in the middle. This CDR3 is built from 15 residues. Germline CDR1 SGHTA, CDR2 FQGNSA. The CDR3 DNA reads as TGTGCCAGCAGCTTAGCCGTCCTCCCCACAGATACGCAGTATTTT. It is translated as CASSLAVLPTDTQYF.

The chain couples TRBV15 to TRBJ2-7, with 7 bases matching TRBD1. V gave up 2 bases and J gave up 7 bases; unmatched junction bases: 17. Germline loops: CDR1 LNHNV, CDR2 YYDKDF (reference sequence). The CDR3 consists of 17 residues. As DNA, the CDR3 is TGTGCCACCAGCAGACCACCCAGGACAGGTGGATATGGGGAGCAGTACTTC. Translated: CATSRPPRTGGYGEQYF.

This clone was seen once. V and J are TRBV27 and TRBJ1-1; D is possibly TRBD1 (5 bases). Germline V lookup: CDR1 MNHEY, CDR2 SMNVEV (reference sequence). The CDR3 consists of 14 residues. Trimming left V 6 bases short and J 4 bases short, with 15 bases between. The CDR3 DNA sequence: TGTGCCAGCAGCCGGCTTTCAGGGTCCACTGAAGCTTTCTTT. This codes for CASSRLSGSTEAFF.

The chain links TRBV11-3 to TRBJ2-3; 8 bases are a match to TRBD1. The CDR3 contains 13 residues. Germline CDR1 SGHNT, CDR2 YENEEA. The V segment lost 5 bases and the J segment 11 bases; nucleotides outside the gene matches: 9. CDR3 loop: CASSPRQGLVQYF. The CDR3 region has the DNA TGTGCCAGCAGCCCGCGACAGGGGTTAGTGCAGTATTTT.

The chain is built from TRBV6-5 and TRBJ2-2; D ambiguous. The CDR3 covers 13 residues. Germline-derived CDR1 and CDR2 are MNHEY and SVGAGI. Between the trimmed V and J ends, which lost 7 bases and 1 base, there was a span of 7 bases. The CDR3 DNA reads as TGTGCCAGCATTCGAGAGAACACCGGGGAGCTGTTTTTT. Encoded protein: CASIRENTGELFF.

The count of this clone is one. The gene calls are TRBV6-5 and TRBJ2-7; the match to TRBD2 covers 10 bases. Germline values: CDR1 MNHEY, CDR2 SVGAGI. The CDR3 covers 14 residues. Losses at the gene ends were 7 bases for V and 4 bases for J; bases not matched to a gene: 7. The CDR3 is CASTLAGVLYEQYF. The CDR3 DNA reads TGTGCCAGCACCCTAGCGGGGGTTCTTTACGAGCAGTACTTC.

As DNA, the CDR3 is TGTGCCAGCAGCTTGAATTATGAGAGCTCCTACGAGCAGTACTTC. This encodes CASSLNYESSYEQYF. The gene calls are TRBV5-6 and TRBJ2-7; no clear D gene. Trimming stripped 1 base from V and 0 bases from J, with 11 bases between. The CDR3 has 15 residues. Germline V lookup: CDR1 SGHDT, CDR2 YYEEEE.

This chain links TRBV7-2 with TRBJ2-2; 8 bases are a match to TRBD1. The CDR3 runs to 15 residues. Trimming took 4 bases from V and 7 from J; bases not matched to a gene: 8. Germline CDR1 is SGHTA and CDR2 is FQGNSA. Here the CDR3 reads CASSSPAGGDGELFF. The CDR3 coding sequence is TGTGCCAGCAGCTCCCCCGCAGGGGGCGACGGGGAGCTGTTTTTT.

The chain carries TRBV11-2 and TRBJ2-7; D may be TRBD2 (7 bases). Germline CDR1 SGHAT, CDR2 FQNNGV. The CDR3 loop spans 17 amino acids. The ends were cut back, 4 bases at V and 1 base at J, with 20 bases in the middle. This CDR3 is CASSSPGGAQTSYEQYF. The CDR3 DNA reads TGTGCCAGCAGCTCTCCTGGGGGGGCCCAGACTTCCTACGAGCAGTACTTC.

The rearrangement links TRBV20-1 to TRBJ2-7; tentatively, D is TRBD1 (6 bases). The CDR3 has 11 amino acids. Trimming removed 5 bases from V and 5 bases from J, with 10 bases in between. CDR1 is DFQATT and CDR2 is SNEGSKA in the germline V gene (reference sequence). The CDR3 coding sequence is TGCAGTGCTCGACAGGCCGACGAGCAGTACTTC. Translation: CSARQADEQYF.

The chain recombines TRBV12-5 with TRBJ1-2; D call uncertain. Per the germline V gene, CDR1 is LGHNT and CDR2 is FRNRAP. V was cut by 0 bases and J by 0 bases, with 11 bases left in between. The CDR3 consists of 16 residues. This chain's CDR3 is CASGLVRGEANYGYTF. For the CDR3, the DNA is TGTGCTAGTGGTTTGGTACGGGGAGAAGCTAACTATGGCTACACCTTC.

The sample holds many counts of this clone. This sequence joins TRBV6-4 and TRBJ1-1; D is ambiguous. The V gene's germline CDR1 is MRHNA and CDR2 SNTAGT. CDR3 size: 13 residues. Between the trimmed V and J ends, which lost 8 bases and 1 base, there was a span of 11 bases. As DNA, the CDR3 is TGTGCCAGCTCGACGGAGGAGAACACTGAAGCTTTCTTT. Translating gives CASSTEENTEAFF.

This chain uses TRBV12-3 or TRBV12-4 with TRBJ1-2; the D gene is possibly TRBD1 (5 bases). Trimming removed 3 bases at V and 3 bases at J, with 8 bases between. This CDR3 contains 13 residues. Here the CDR3 reads CASSFGGDYGYTF. The CDR3 coding sequence is TGTGCCAGCAGTTTTGGGGGGGACTATGGCTACACCTTC.

This clone was seen more than once but under ten times. The rearrangement uses TRBV28 and TRBJ1-5, with unresolved D. V was cut by 2 bases and J by 0 bases, with 8 bases left in between. The germline CDR1 and CDR2 sequences are MDHEN and SYDVKM. The CDR3 has 15 residues. As DNA, the CDR3 is TGTGCCAGCAGTTTAAATATTCTTAGCAATCAGCCCCAGCATTTT. This codes for CASSLNILSNQPQHF.

The chain has TRBV7-8 and TRBJ2-7, with TRBD1 matching 7 bases. V shed 4 bases and J 1 base; nucleotides not matched to a gene: 7. Germline CDR1 SGHVS, CDR2 FQNEAQ. The CDR3 consists of 15 residues. The DNA for the CDR3 is TGTGCCAGCAGCTGGACCGGGACAGCTTCCTACGAGCAGTACTTC. Its translation: CASSWTGTASYEQYF.

The chain carries TRBV4-3 and TRBJ2-5; 12 bases fit TRBD2. The CDR3 is 18 residues long. V was pared by 3 bases and J by 5 bases, with 13 bases of the junction left unmatched. The germline CDR1 and CDR2 sequences are LGHNA and YSLEER. The CDR3 protein is CASSQVLASGGAFETQYF. The CDR3 DNA sequence: TGCGCCAGCAGCCAGGTTCTGGCTAGCGGGGGGGCCTTTGAGACCCAGTACTTC.

The chain employs TRBV10-3 and TRBJ2-7; 8 bases match TRBD1. Germline lookup yields CDR1 ENHRY and CDR2 SYGVKD. The CDR3 contains 12 residues. The junction had 4 bases not matched to a gene; V was cut back by 7 bases and J by 5 bases. The CDR3 DNA sequence: TGTGCCATCAACAGGGGGGCCGACGAGCAGTACTTC. It yields the protein CAINRGADEQYF.

This chain's CDR3 is CASSESKTPNGEKLFF. Written as DNA, the CDR3 is TGCGCCAGCAGTGAGTCGAAGACTCCTAATGGGGAAAAACTGTTTTTT. The chain combines TRBV10-1 with TRBJ1-4; D gene unclear. There are 16 residues in the CDR3. Germline V gene data show CDR1 as WNHNN and CDR2 as SYGVQD (reference sequence). V was trimmed by 0 bases and J by 8 bases, leaving 16 bases between them.

The chain has TRBV7-9 and TRBJ1-3, with D uncertain. The CDR3 totals 16 residues. Deletions cut 4 bases from V and 2 bases from J, with 15 bases between. Germline V gene sequence: CDR1 SEHNR, CDR2 FQNEAQ (reference sequence). The CDR3 nucleotides read TGTGCCAGCAGCTCCAAAACGGGGAGCACTGGAAACACCATATATTTT. This gives the protein CASSSKTGSTGNTIYF. The full variable domain, in which reference TRBV7-9 and TRBJ1-3 provide the parts outside the CDR3, is DTGVSQNPRHKITKRGQNVTFRCDPISEHNRLYWYRQTLGQGPEFLTYFQNEAQLEKSRLLSDRFSAERPKGSFSTLEIQRTEQGDSAMYLCASSSKTGSTGNTIYFGEGSWLTVV.

The J gene is TRBJ1-2, the V gene TRBV28; D remains unclear. Germline lookup yields CDR1 MDHEN and CDR2 SYDVKM. There are 12 residues in the CDR3. The germline V and J ends were trimmed by 6 bases and 2 bases, with 7 bases remaining between them. The CDR3 loop reads CASSLRNYGYTF. The CDR3 nucleotides read TGTGCCAGCAGCCTCCGGAACTATGGCTACACCTTC.

In this sample, this clone turned up a few times. This rearrangement joins TRBV7-3 to TRBJ2-7; weak D call: TRBD2 (5 bases). In germline, CDR1 is SGHTA, CDR2 FQGTGA. The V gene lost 2 bases and the J gene lost 6 bases, with 8 bases spanning the gap. The CDR3 has 12 residues. The DNA for the CDR3 is TGTGCCAGCAGCTTAGACGGACTCGAGCAGTACTTC. This gives the protein CASSLDGLEQYF.

The chain employs TRBV3-1 (or the pseudogene TRBV3-2) and TRBJ1-3; no reliable D call. Trimming took off 0 bases at V and 2 bases at J, with 11 bases between the two ends. The CDR3 is 16 residues long. CDR1 is LGHDT, CDR2 YNNKEL, per germline (reference sequence). The CDR3 sequence: CASSQDLSGPGNTIYF. CDR3 sequence (DNA): TGTGCCAGCAGCCAAGATCTGTCAGGCCCTGGAAACACCATATATTTT.

The J gene is TRBJ2-5, the V gene TRBV6-5, with a tentative D call TRBD1 (5 bases). V gave up 6 bases and J gave up 5 bases, with 13 bases separating them. The CDR3 length is 13 residues. Germline values: CDR1 MNHEY, CDR2 SVGAGI. The CDR3 loop is CASRSTEMETQYF. In nucleotides, the CDR3 is TGTGCCAGCAGATCGACAGAGATGGAGACCCAGTACTTC.

Note on this clone: Additional DNA sequences in this sample encode the identical CDR3. This chain connects TRBV7-2 to TRBJ2-2; the match to TRBD1 covers 9 bases. V was pared by 7 bases and J by 4 bases, with 4 bases of the junction left unmatched. Germline V gene sequence: CDR1 SGHTA, CDR2 FQGNSA. The length of the CDR3 is 14 residues. Here the CDR3 reads CASTGQGSTGELFF. The CDR3 DNA reads as TGTGCCAGCACCGGACAGGGGTCCACCGGGGAGCTGTTTTTT.

J is TRBJ1-2 and V is TRBV7-2; 9 nucleotides line up with TRBD1. Germline assignment: CDR1 SGHTA and CDR2 FQGNSA. CDR3 length equals 15 residues. J gave up 7 bases and V 4 bases, and 10 bases lay outside the gene matches. The CDR3 region is CASSSDSGTGSGYTF. The CDR3 DNA reads TGTGCCAGCAGCTCAGATTCCGGGACAGGGTCTGGCTACACCTTC.

The CDR3 bases are TGTGCCAGCAGCTTAGGGCTAGCGGCCGAGCAGTTCTTC. It translates to CASSLGLAAEQFF. This chain uses TRBV11-3 with TRBJ2-1; 7 positions agree with TRBD2. Unmatched junction bases numbered 4, after V lost 1 base and J lost 10 bases. From germline, CDR1 is SGHNT and CDR2 YENEEA. The CDR3 covers 13 residues. The full variable domain, rest sourced from reference TRBV11-3 and TRBJ2-1, is EAGVVQSPRYKIIEKKQPVAFWCNPISGHNTLYWYLQNLGQGPELLIRYENEEAVDDSQLPKDRFSAERLKGVDSTLKIQPAELGDSAVYLCASSLGLAAEQFFGPGTRLTVL.

The chain couples TRBV4-1 to TRBJ2-7; 7 nucleotides line up with TRBD2. The germline V gene encodes CDR1 MGHRA and CDR2 YSYEKL. The V and J ends lost 4 bases and 0 bases, in that order; junction bases with no gene match: 9. This CDR3 has 16 residues. The CDR3 sequence: CASSRDMRGSSYEQYF. The CDR3 DNA follows: TGCGCCAGCAGCCGAGATATGCGGGGGAGCTCCTACGAGCAGTACTTC.

This chain connects TRBV13 to TRBJ2-2, with 11 bases matching TRBD2. Germline trimming cut 5 bases from V and 6 bases from J; bases unmatched to any gene: 8. This CDR3 has 16 residues. CDR1 is PRHDT, CDR2 FYEKMQ, per germline (reference sequence). CDR3 protein: CASSTRLAGGAGELFF. CDR3 DNA: TGTGCCAGCAGCACCCGTCTAGCGGGGGGCGCCGGGGAGCTGTTTTTT.